Listed below are T cell receptor beta chains from one sample, sequenced in a study of PD-1 blockade in classical Hodgkin lymphoma. Data came from immunoSEQ multiplex PCR; TCRdb stores just in-frame clones and leaves some out. The sample lists tens of thousands of clones, about four fifths occurring once. The source material was peripheral blood mononuclear cells (PBMCs), sampled before the second cycle of nivolumab. The source is a human donor with classical Hodgkin lymphoma. The CDR3 runs from the conserved cysteine through the conserved F or W. The D gene is left open where the match is weak. Size is omitted from some rows. Given values are once, few, many or a class for expanded clones.

D: TRBD1
V: TRBV5-4
size: NA
J: TRBJ1-2
DNA: TGTGCCAGCAGCCCCGGACAGGGGGCGTACTATGGCTACACCTTC
CDR3: CASSPGQGAYYGYTF

D: NA
V: TRBV6-5
size: NA
J: TRBJ1-2
DNA: TGTGCCAGCAGACCCCCAGGGACCTATGGCTACACCTTC
CDR3: CASRPPGTYGYTF

D: NA
V: TRBV15
size: NA
J: TRBJ1-4
DNA: TGTGCCACCAGCACGTCACAGGGCGGTTATGAAAAACTGTTTTTT
CDR3: CATSTSQGGYEKLFF

D: NA
V: TRBV7-6
size: once
J: TRBJ2-6
DNA: TGTGCCAGCAGCTTCCAAATGGGTCGTGAGGCCAACGTCCTGACTTTC
CDR3: CASSFQMGREANVLTF

D: NA
V: TRBV7-9
size: NA
J: TRBJ2-3
DNA: TGTGCCAGCAGCTTCAGTGAGACTAGCACAGATACGCAGTATTTT
CDR3: CASSFSETSTDTQYF

D: NA
V: TRBV10-2
size: NA
J: TRBJ1-5
DNA: TGCGCCAGCAGTGAACCCCCGGGATCTGGCAGAACTAATCAGCCCCAGCATTTT
CDR3: CASSEPPGSGRTNQPQHF

D: NA
V: TRBV18
size: NA
J: TRBJ2-1
DNA: TGTGCCAGCTCACAAGGACGGGAATCCTACAATGAGCAGTTCTTC
CDR3: CASSQGRESYNEQFF

D: NA
V: TRBV6-5
size: NA
J: TRBJ1-4
DNA: TGTGCCAGCAGTTACTCGGGCTCGATCGGGAAACTGTTTTTT
CDR3: CASSYSGSIGKLFF

D: NA
V: TRBV6-5
size: NA
J: TRBJ1-5
DNA: TGTGCCAGCAGTGGCAGGGGAGGCAATCAGCCCCAGCATTTT
CDR3: CASSGRGGNQPQHF

D: TRBD2
V: TRBV9
size: NA
J: TRBJ2-4
DNA: TGTGCCAGCAGCGTAGCGGCGGGAGTGGACATTCAGTACTTC
CDR3: CASSVAAGVDIQYF

D: TRBD1
V: TRBV28
size: NA
J: TRBJ2-6
DNA: TGTGCCAGCAGCCTGACAGGGGCTGGGGCCAACGTCCTGACTTTC
CDR3: CASSLTGAGANVLTF

D: NA
V: TRBV6-5
size: NA
J: TRBJ1-2
DNA: TGTGCCAGCAGTTACGCTGGCAGAGGGAGCGGCTACACCTTC
CDR3: CASSYAGRGSGYTF

D: NA
V: TRBV11-2
size: once
J: TRBJ2-3
DNA: TGTGCCAGCAGCCCCCGAGGGGCCGCTAGCACAGATACGCAGTATTTT
CDR3: CASSPRGAASTDTQYF

D: NA
V: TRBV11-2
size: NA
J: TRBJ1-2
DNA: TGTGCCAGCAGCTTAGGGGACATTCCTAACTATGGCTACACCTTC
CDR3: CASSLGDIPNYGYTF

D: TRBD1
V: TRBV27
size: NA
J: TRBJ2-7
DNA: TGTGCCAGCAGACTTTCCCGGGGACAGAACGAGCAGTACTTC
CDR3: CASRLSRGQNEQYF

D: NA
V: TRBV28
size: NA
J: TRBJ2-2
DNA: TGTGCCAGCACGAGGAACACCGGGGAGCTGTTTTTT
CDR3: CASTRNTGELFF

D: NA
V: TRBV5-1
size: NA
J: TRBJ2-5
DNA: TGCGCCAGCAGACAAGGGGCATCCCGAGAGACCCAGTACTTC
CDR3: CASRQGASRETQYF

D: NA
V: TRBV29-1
size: NA
J: TRBJ2-1
DNA: TGCAGCGTTGTATTCGGGGACAATTCGGGGGGCGCTTACAATGAGCAGTTCTTC
CDR3: CSVVFGDNSGGAYNEQFF

D: NA
V: TRBV7-2
size: NA
J: TRBJ2-5
DNA: TGTGCCAGCAGCTTAGGTGGGGCGGATGCGAGCCAGTACTTC
CDR3: CASSLGGADASQYF

D: NA
V: TRBV5-1
size: NA
J: TRBJ2-5
DNA: TGCGCCAGCAGCTTGGAAGGACGGGGAGAGACCCAGTACTTC
CDR3: CASSLEGRGETQYF

D: TRBD1
V: TRBV9
size: NA
J: TRBJ1-2
DNA: TGTGCCAGCAGCCTAATGGCGGGACAGGGGACCCTAGACTATGGCTACACCTTC
CDR3: CASSLMAGQGTLDYGYTF

D: NA
V: TRBV6-5
size: NA
J: TRBJ1-6
DNA: TGTGCCATCAAGCCTGGGGCCAATAATTCACCCCTCCACTTT
CDR3: CAIKPGANNSPLHF

D: NA
V: TRBV5-4
size: NA
J: TRBJ2-3
DNA: TGTGCCAGCAGCTTGGTGGTTTCCAGGGTTTCTAGCACAGATACGCAGTATTTT
CDR3: CASSLVVSRVSSTDTQYF

D: TRBD1
V: TRBV4-1
size: NA
J: TRBJ1-1
DNA: TGCGCCAGCAGCCGAACATTCCGGGACAGGGAAAGGGAAGCTTTCTTT
CDR3: CASSRTFRDREREAFF

D: TRBD2
V: TRBV7-8
size: NA
J: TRBJ2-2
DNA: TGTGCCAGCAGCTTAGAGAGTCGGACTAGCGGGGGGCCCACGAACACCGGGGAGCTGTTTTTT
CDR3: CASSLESRTSGGPTNTGELFF